Below, 16 T cell receptor beta chains from the same sample are listed, as sequenced in a study of untreated major depressive disorder. Sequenced by immunoSEQ multiplex PCR; TCRdb stores in-frame clones only, minus some. Among 20,000 to 25,000 clones, around nine tenths were seen once, and the ten largest hold under 0.6%. Sequencing was done on a sample of CD4+ T cells from PBMCs. The receptors were sampled from a woman in her thirties or forties in good health.

This chain uses TRBV6-4 with TRBJ1-2; D gene uncertain. Germline V lookup: CDR1 MRHNA, CDR2 SNTAGT. V dropped 8 bases and J dropped 4 bases, with 11 bases sitting between them. This CDR3 contains 12 residues. In nucleotides, the CDR3 is TGTGCCAGCGCGCGGGCTTTCTATGGCTACACCTTC. Translating it yields CASARAFYGYTF.

This chain links TRBV7-3 with TRBJ1-1; D might be TRBD1 (6 bases). The CDR3 spans 13 residues. V was pared by 1 base and J by 8 bases, with 11 bases between. The V gene's germline CDR1 is SGHTA and CDR2 FQGTGA. The CDR3 loop is CASSLMRQGEAFF. The CDR3 DNA follows: TGTGCCAGCAGCTTAATGCGGCAGGGGGAAGCTTTCTTT.

This chain uses TRBV10-3 with TRBJ1-1; no definite D call. With 10 bases removed from V and 0 bases from J, the gap between germline ends came to 15 bases. CDR1 ENHRY and CDR2 SYGVKD come from the germline V gene. The CDR3 runs 14 residues. This chain's CDR3 is CATRSDEMNTEAFF. CDR3 sequence (DNA): TGTGCCACCAGATCAGATGAAATGAACACTGAAGCTTTCTTT.

The gene calls are TRBV28 and TRBJ1-2; D is undetermined. The CDR3 sequence is 14 residues long. Germline-derived CDR1 and CDR2 are MDHEN and SYDVKM. Trimming removed 7 bases from V and 8 bases from J, with 20 bases in between. CDR3 region: CASNWRGISVGYTF. DNA for the CDR3: TGTGCCAGCAACTGGAGAGGGATCTCTGTCGGCTACACCTTC.

The J gene is TRBJ2-3, the V gene TRBV10-3, with D possibly TRBD2 on 5 matching bases. The CDR3 sequence is 15 residues long. Germline V gene lookup returns CDR1 ENHRY and CDR2 SYGVKD. V shed 6 bases and J shed 2 bases, with 15 bases lying between them. CDR3 in DNA: TGTGCCATCAGGAATTCGGGAAAATTCACAGATACGCAGTATTTT. Translation: CAIRNSGKFTDTQYF.

This chain connects TRBV27 to TRBJ1-5; D possibly corresponds to TRBD1 (6 bases). V lost 2 bases to trimming and J lost 7 bases, with 12 bases between them. CDR3 length equals 14 residues. The germline gives CDR1 MNHEY, CDR2 SMNVEV (reference sequence). CDR3 sequence reads: CASSLNQGWQPQHF. CDR3 sequence (DNA): TGTGCCAGCAGTTTAAATCAGGGGTGGCAGCCCCAGCATTTT.

V gene TRBV20-1 combines with J gene TRBJ1-2; TRBD1 is a possible D gene (5 bases). Per the germline V gene, CDR1 is DFQATT and CDR2 is SNEGSKA (reference sequence). Trimming shortened V by 4 bases and J by 8 bases, and 11 bases separated the two germline ends. The CDR3 has 11 amino acids. The CDR3: CSATAGYGYTF. DNA for the CDR3: TGCAGTGCTACCGCAGGGTACGGCTACACCTTC.

This chain links TRBV29-1 with TRBJ2-3, with 13 positions matching TRBD2. Germline trimming cut 5 bases from V and 0 bases from J; bases unmatched to any gene: 11. The CDR3 contains 18 residues. Per the germline V gene, CDR1 is SQVTM and CDR2 is ANQGSEA. The CDR3 loop reads CSVFLTSGGPSSTDTQYF. Here the CDR3 DNA reads TGCAGCGTTTTTTTGACTAGCGGGGGGCCTAGTAGCACAGATACGCAGTATTTT.

The chain joins TRBV28 to TRBJ2-1; D is uncertain. CDR1 is MDHEN and CDR2 is SYDVKM in the germline V gene. Trimming pared 3 bases from V and 7 bases from J, leaving 10 bases between. The CDR3 length is 13 residues. The CDR3 spells CASSFSLVNEQFF. CDR3 sequence (DNA): TGTGCCAGCAGTTTCTCTTTGGTGAATGAGCAGTTCTTC.

The chain recombines TRBV11-2 with TRBJ1-2; TRBD1 matches 9 bases. CDR1 and CDR2 (germline): SGHAT, FQNNGV. CDR3 length equals 16 residues. The junction had 6 bases not matched to a gene; V was cut back by 0 bases and J by 4 bases. In DNA, the CDR3 is TGTGCCAGCAGCTTAGACTCGGGACAGGGAATCTATGGCTACACCTTC. Encoded protein: CASSLDSGQGIYGYTF.

The gene calls are TRBV5-1 and TRBJ1-3; a possible D gene is TRBD1 (5 bases). Germline V gene data show CDR1 as SGHRS and CDR2 as YFSETQ. The CDR3 length is 16 residues. V was clipped by 0 bases and J by 6 bases, with 16 bases between them. CDR3 in amino acids: CASSLGSTVVENTIYF. CDR3 coding DNA: TGCGCCAGCAGCTTGGGTTCGACAGTTGTGGAAAACACCATATATTTT.

This clone was detected a few times. The J gene is TRBJ2-3, the V gene TRBV19; 11 positions match TRBD2. Losses at the gene ends were 2 bases for V and 3 bases for J; bases not matched to a gene: 7. The CDR3 is 17 residues long. The germline V gene encodes CDR1 LNHDA and CDR2 SQIVND (reference sequence). The CDR3 nucleotides read TGTGCCAGTAGTATACTAGCGGGAGGAGGAGGGACAGATACGCAGTATTTT. Protein sequence: CASSILAGGGGTDTQYF.

The chain couples TRBV4-1 to TRBJ1-6; weak D call: TRBD1 (6 bases). The V gene lost 0 bases and the J gene lost 8 bases, with 14 bases spanning the gap. CDR3 length equals 16 residues. Looked up from germline, CDR1 is MGHRA and CDR2 is YSYEKL. The CDR3 region is CASSQEAARGDSPLHF. The CDR3 region has the DNA TGCGCCAGCAGCCAAGAGGCGGCCAGGGGAGATTCACCCCTCCACTTT.

The rearrangement links TRBV10-2 to TRBJ1-4; 12 nucleotides agree with TRBD1. From germline, CDR1 is WSHSY and CDR2 SAAADI. The length of the CDR3 is 15 residues. Losses at the gene ends were 5 bases for V and 5 bases for J; bases not matched to a gene: 3. CDR3 DNA: TGCGCCAGCAGTAGGGGACAGGGGGCGAATGAAAAACTGTTTTTT. Translation: CASSRGQGANEKLFF.

This sequence joins TRBV6-5 and TRBJ2-1, with 8 positions matching TRBD1. V lost 2 bases to trimming and J lost 13 bases; unmatched junction nucleotides: 10. This CDR3 contains 14 residues. Germline V gene lookup returns CDR1 MNHEY and CDR2 SVGAGI. CDR3 sequence (DNA): TGTGCCAGCAGTTACGAGAGACAGGGGAGGTCCCAGTTCTTC. Translation: CASSYERQGRSQFF.

The chain has TRBV27 and TRBJ2-2; 11 bases match TRBD2. J gave up 7 bases and V 3 bases, and 10 bases lay outside the gene matches. The CDR3 is made up of 17 amino acids. Germline V CDR1 and CDR2: MNHEY, SMNVEV (reference sequence). Written as DNA, the CDR3 is TGTGCCAGCAGTTTCCCCGTGACTAGCGGGATTGTCGGGGAGCTGTTTTTT. Translated: CASSFPVTSGIVGELFF.